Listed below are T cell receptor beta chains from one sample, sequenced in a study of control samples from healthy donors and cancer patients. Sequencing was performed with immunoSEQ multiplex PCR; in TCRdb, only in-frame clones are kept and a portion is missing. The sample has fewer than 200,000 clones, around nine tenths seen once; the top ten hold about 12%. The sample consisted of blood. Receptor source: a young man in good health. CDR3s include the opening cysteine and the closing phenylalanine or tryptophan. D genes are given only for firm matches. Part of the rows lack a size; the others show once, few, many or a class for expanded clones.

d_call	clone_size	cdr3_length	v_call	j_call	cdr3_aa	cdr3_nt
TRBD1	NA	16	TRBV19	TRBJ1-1	CASSGNRGLGNTEAFF	TGTGCCAGTAGTGGGAACAGGGGGCTTGGAAACACTGAAGCTTTCTTT
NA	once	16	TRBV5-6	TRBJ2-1	CASSLMLAGAYNEQFF	TGTGCCAGCAGCTTGATGTTGGCAGGGGCCTACAATGAGCAGTTCTTC
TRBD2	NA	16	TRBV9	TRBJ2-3	CASSVVAGGGYDTQYF	TGTGCCAGCAGCGTAGTAGCGGGGGGCGGTTACGATACGCAGTATTTT
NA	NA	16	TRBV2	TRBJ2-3	CASSGHLARGTDTQYF	TGTGCCAGCAGTGGCCACCTTGCGCGGGGCACAGATACGCAGTATTTT
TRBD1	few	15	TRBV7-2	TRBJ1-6	CASSPSTGPNSPLHF	TGTGCCAGCAGCCCCTCGACAGGGCCCAATTCACCCCTCCACTTT
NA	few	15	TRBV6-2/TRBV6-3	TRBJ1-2	CASSYGLRSNYGYTF	TGTGCCAGCAGTTACGGGTTGAGGTCTAACTATGGCTACACCTTC
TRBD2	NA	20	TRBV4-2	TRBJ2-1	CASSQDLGISGTSAYNEQFF	TGTGCCAGCAGCCAAGATCTAGGAATTTCCGGGACTAGCGCATACAATGAGCAGTTCTTC
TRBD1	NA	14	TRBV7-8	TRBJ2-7	CASSPGTVTYEQYF	TGTGCCAGCAGCCCCGGGACAGTCACCTACGAGCAGTACTTC
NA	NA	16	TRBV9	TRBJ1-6	CASSVGTLQENSPLHF	TGTGCCAGCAGCGTAGGGACCCTTCAAGAGAACTCACCCCTCCACTTT
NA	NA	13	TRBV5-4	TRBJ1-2	CASSLQGSYGYTF	TGTGCCAGCAGCTTACAGGGAAGCTATGGCTACACCTTC
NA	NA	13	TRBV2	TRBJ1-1	CASSDSLNTEAFF	TGTGCCAGCAGTGACAGCTTGAACACTGAAGCTTTCTTT
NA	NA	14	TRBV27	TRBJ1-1	CASSPGTTNTEAFF	TGTGCCAGCAGTCCAGGGACAACAAACACTGAAGCTTTCTTT
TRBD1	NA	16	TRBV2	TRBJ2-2	CASSEEGQVRTGELFF	TGTGCCAGCAGTGAGGAGGGACAGGTGCGCACCGGGGAGCTGTTTTTT
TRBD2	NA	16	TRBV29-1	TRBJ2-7	CSVGLAGGAGLSEQYF	TGCAGCGTGGGACTAGCGGGAGGGGCGGGTCTCAGCGAGCAGTACTTC
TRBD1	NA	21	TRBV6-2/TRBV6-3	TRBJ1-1	CASSLHRGRVDRTRGATEAFF	TGTGCCAGCAGTCTGCACAGGGGGCGGGTTGATCGTACGCGAGGAGCCACTGAAGCTTTCTTT
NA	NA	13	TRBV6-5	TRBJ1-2	CASKDPVYYGYTF	TGTGCCAGCAAAGACCCGGTCTACTATGGCTACACCTTC
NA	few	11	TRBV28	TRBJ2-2	CASSFGGELFF	TGTGCCAGCAGTTTTGGCGGGGAGCTGTTTTTT
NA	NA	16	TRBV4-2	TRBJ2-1	CASSRDLLSSYNEQFF	TGTGCCAGCTCGAGGGACCTTCTTAGCTCCTACAATGAGCAGTTCTTC
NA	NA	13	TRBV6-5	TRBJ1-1	CASRVGAGPEAFF	TGTGCCAGCAGGGTGGGGGCAGGGCCCGAAGCTTTCTTT
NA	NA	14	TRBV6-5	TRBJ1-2	CASTEWGAAFGYTF	TGTGCCAGCACCGAGTGGGGGGCCGCCTTTGGCTACACCTTC
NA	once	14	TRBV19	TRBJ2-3	CATKPGGGTDTQYF	TGTGCCACGAAACCCGGGGGAGGTACAGATACGCAGTATTTT
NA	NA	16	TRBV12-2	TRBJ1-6	CASRPGRRVPKTPLHF	TGTGCAAGTCGCCCAGGACGGCGGGTCCCAAAGACACCCCTCCACTTT
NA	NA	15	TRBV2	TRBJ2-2	CASSFIPTEVGELFF	TGTGCCAGCAGTTTTATCCCAACAGAGGTCGGGGAGCTGTTTTTT
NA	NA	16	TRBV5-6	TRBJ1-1	CASSLPLTGRNTEAFF	TGTGCCAGCAGCTTGCCTCTGACAGGCCGGAACACTGAAGCTTTCTTT
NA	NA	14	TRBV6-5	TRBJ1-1	CASSYSLLGTEAFF	TGTGCCAGCAGTTACTCGTTATTAGGAACTGAAGCTTTCTTT
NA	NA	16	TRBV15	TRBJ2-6	CATSKDSAAGANVLTF	TGTGCCACCAGCAAAGACAGTGCCGCTGGGGCCAACGTCCTGACTTTC
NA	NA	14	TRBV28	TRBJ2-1	CASARLSSYNEQFF	TGTGCCAGTGCTCGTTTAAGCTCCTACAATGAGCAGTTCTTC
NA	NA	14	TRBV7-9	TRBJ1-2	CASSLAVANYGYTF	TGTGCCAGCAGCTTAGCGGTAGCTAACTATGGCTACACCTTC
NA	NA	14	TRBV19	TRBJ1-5	CASSLARAEQPQHF	TGTGCCAGTAGTCTCGCCCGGGCTGAGCAGCCCCAGCATTTT
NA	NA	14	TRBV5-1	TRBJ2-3	CASSQESSTDTQYF	TGCGCCAGCAGCCAGGAGTCTAGCACAGATACGCAGTATTTT
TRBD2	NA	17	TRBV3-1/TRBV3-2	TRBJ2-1	CASSQWVTGGSYNEQFF	TGTGCCAGCAGCCAATGGGTGACGGGAGGCTCCTACAATGAGCAGTTCTTC
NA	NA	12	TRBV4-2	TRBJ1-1	CASSPRGTEAFF	TGTGCCAGCAGCCCGCGCGGCACTGAAGCTTTCTTT
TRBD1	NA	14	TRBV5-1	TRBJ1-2	CASTSGQGAYGYTF	TGCGCCAGCACCTCGGGACAGGGGGCCTATGGCTACACCTTC
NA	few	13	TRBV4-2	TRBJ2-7	CASSRKGGFEQYF	TGTGCCAGCAGCCGAAAGGGGGGATTCGAGCAGTACTTC
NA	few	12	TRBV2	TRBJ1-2	CASSLENYGYTF	TGTGCCAGCAGTCTTGAAAACTATGGCTACACCTTC
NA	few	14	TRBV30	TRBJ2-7	CAWSPQRKETEQYF	TGTGCCTGGAGTCCCCAGCGGAAGGAAACCGAGCAGTACTTC
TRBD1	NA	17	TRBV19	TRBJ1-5	CASSAPTFQGGNQPQHF	TGTGCCAGTAGTGCCCCAACCTTTCAGGGGGGGAATCAGCCCCAGCATTTT
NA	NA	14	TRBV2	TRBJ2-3	CAVLTGLSTDTQYF	TGTGCCGTCCTAACAGGGTTAAGCACAGATACGCAGTATTTT
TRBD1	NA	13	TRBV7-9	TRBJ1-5	CASSPTGNQPQHF	TGTGCCAGCAGCCCGACAGGGAATCAGCCCCAGCATTTT
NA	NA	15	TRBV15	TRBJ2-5	CATSRDSGVAETQYF	TGTGCCACCAGCAGAGATTCGGGGGTTGCAGAGACCCAGTACTTC
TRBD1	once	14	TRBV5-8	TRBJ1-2	CASSLTGGNYGYTF	TGTGCCAGCAGCTTGACAGGGGGCAACTATGGCTACACCTTC
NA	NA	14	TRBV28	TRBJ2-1	CASSFVGRGNEQFF	TGTGCCAGCAGTTTTGTGGGTCGCGGCAATGAGCAGTTCTTC